The T cell receptor beta chain described here comes from a study of graft-versus-host responses after intestinal transplantation. Overall study context: Recipients uniformly received anti-thymocyte globulin induction, followed by tacrolimus and steroids for around 3 years.

General study points: The highest levels of circulating GvH clones went along with early declines in HvG clones after transplant.

This clone is medium-sized within its sample. The CDR3 is 15 residues long. The V segment lost 6 bases and the J segment 6 bases; nucleotides outside the gene matches: 8. Germline CDR1 is SNHLY and CDR2 is FYNNEI. The table came from immunoSEQ multiplex PCR; TCRdb's copy has only in-frame clones and leaves some out. The table has some 8,700 clones, 31% seen once. Specimen: alloreactive CD4+ T cells from a mixed lymphocyte reaction culture, collected before intestinal transplant. The subset: CFSE-low proliferating T cells sorted from roughly 6-day pre-transplant mixed lymphocyte reaction (GvH or HvG direction). The TCR sequence derives from a human patient who received an intestinal transplant. This chain joins TRBV2 and TRBJ1-5, with 10 positions matching TRBD1. CDR3: CASRKTGGEGQPQHF. The CDR3 nucleotides read TGTGCCAGCAGAAAGACAGGGGGCGAAGGTCAGCCCCAGCATTTT.